This entry lists 14 T cell receptor beta chains sequenced from one sample in a study of T cell responses to AZD1222 COVID-19 vaccine. Repertoires were generated with immunoSEQ multiplex PCR, while TCRdb's copy carries only in-frame clones and drops some. The sample carries about 180,000 clones, 85% to 90% recorded once. The starting material was peripheral blood, obtained on day 0 of AZD1222 vaccination. These receptors were taken from an adult in good health.

This chain connects TRBV4-2 to TRBJ2-3, with 13 nucleotides matching TRBD2. The CDR3 spans 18 residues. CDR1 LGHNA and CDR2 YNFKEQ come from the germline V gene. V lost 0 bases to trimming and J lost 0 bases; unmatched junction nucleotides: 3. In DNA form, the CDR3 reads TGTGCCAGCAGCCAAGATATGACTAGCGGGGGGAGCACAGATACGCAGTATTTT. It specifies CASSQDMTSGGSTDTQYF.

The chain is built from TRBV4-3 and TRBJ1-2, with D possibly TRBD1 on 5 matching bases. The V end was cut by 1 base, the J end by 3 bases, with 12 bases between. This CDR3 contains 15 residues. Germline CDR1 reads LGHNA; CDR2 reads YSLEER. CDR3 in DNA: TGCGCCAGCAGCCAAGGGGGGTCGGGGCACTATGGCTACACCTTC. It specifies CASSQGGSGHYGYTF.

The chain uses TRBV30 and TRBJ1-1, with a possible D match to TRBD1 (6 bases). Per germline, CDR1 GTSNPN and CDR2 SVGIG (reference sequence). V gave up 0 bases and J gave up 1 base, with 12 bases separating them. This CDR3 region has 15 residues. This chain's CDR3 is CAWSVGQQQNTEAFF. The CDR3 coding sequence is TGTGCCTGGAGTGTAGGACAGCAACAGAACACTGAAGCTTTCTTT.

The chain employs TRBV5-4 and TRBJ1-2, with 9 bases fitting TRBD1. Germline lookup yields CDR1 SGHNT and CDR2 YYREEE (reference sequence). With V trimmed by 4 bases and J by 8 bases, 6 bases remained unmatched. The CDR3 loop spans 13 amino acids. CDR3 in amino acids: CASSPGTGIGYTF. CDR3 coding DNA: TGTGCCAGCAGCCCCGGGACAGGGATCGGCTACACCTTC.

The sample holds one count of this clone. This chain joins TRBV7-2 and TRBJ1-1; tentatively, D is TRBD1 (5 bases). This CDR3 is built from 16 residues. Germline V lookup: CDR1 SGHTA, CDR2 FQGNSA. The V end lost 2 bases, the J end lost 8 bases, and 21 bases lay between the germline ends. The CDR3 coding sequence is TGTGCCAGCAGCTTACCAAGGGGTTATCCTCCTAAGGAAGCTTTCTTT. This codes for CASSLPRGYPPKEAFF.

This clone occurred a few times. The chain joins TRBV30 to TRBJ1-2, with TRBD1 as a possible D gene (6 bases). V lost 0 bases and J 4 bases, leaving 12 bases between the germline ends. This CDR3 has 14 residues. Germline lookup yields CDR1 GTSNPN and CDR2 SVGIG (reference sequence). CDR3 sequence reads: CAWSVAGATYGYTF. In DNA form, the CDR3 reads TGTGCCTGGAGTGTGGCAGGGGCTACCTATGGCTACACCTTC.

The chain couples TRBV10-3 to TRBJ2-1; 7 bases align to TRBD2. This CDR3 is built from 14 residues. Germline assignment: CDR1 ENHRY and CDR2 SYGVKD. V was pared by 10 bases and J by 8 bases, with 14 bases of the junction left unmatched. The CDR3 DNA reads as TGTGCCACGAAGCCTAGTGGGGGGGGGTATGAGCAGTTCTTC. Its protein product is CATKPSGGGYEQFF.

The rearrangement links TRBV7-9 to TRBJ2-7; TRBD1 aligns across 7 bases. Trimming at V came to 8 bases and at J to 6 bases, leaving 16 bases not matched to a gene. The CDR3 length is 15 residues. Germline assignment: CDR1 SEHNR and CDR2 FQNEAQ (reference sequence). CDR3 nucleotides: TGTGCCAGCGGACGGACAGGCAAGGGCATCTTCGAGCAGTACTTC. Protein sequence: CASGRTGKGIFEQYF. The full variable domain, its missing parts supplied by reference TRBV7-9 and TRBJ2-7, is DTGVSQNPRHKITKRGQNVTFRCDPISEHNRLYWYRQTLGQGPEFLTYFQNEAQLEKSRLLSDRFSAERPKGSFSTLEIQRTEQGDSAMYLCASGRTGKGIFEQYFGPGTRLTVT.

The chain uses TRBV4-1 and TRBJ2-2; 12 bases map to TRBD2. Per the germline V gene, CDR1 is MGHRA and CDR2 is YSYEKL. V was clipped by 3 bases and J by 4 bases; unmatched bases: 3. This CDR3 is 16 amino acids long. The CDR3 is CASSHRTSGVTGELFF. CDR3 nucleotide sequence: TGCGCCAGCAGCCACCGGACTAGCGGGGTCACCGGGGAGCTGTTTTTT.

V usage is TRBV2 and J usage is TRBJ1-6; 11 nucleotides agree with TRBD1. Trimming at V came to 6 bases and at J to 9 bases, leaving 4 bases not matched to a gene. CDR1 is SNHLY and CDR2 is FYNNEI in the germline V gene. The CDR3 is 14 amino acids. CDR3 nucleotides: TGTGCCAGCAGCGGACAGGGGGCGGGTTCACCCCTCCACTTT. Translated, it gives CASSGQGAGSPLHF.

DNA for the CDR3: TGTGCCAGCAGCGTTACACCCCCGGGACAGGGGTTCACAGATACGCAGTATTTT. This encodes CASSVTPPGQGFTDTQYF. This chain links TRBV11-3 with TRBJ2-3, with 10 bases lining up with TRBD1. CDR3 length equals 18 residues. Germline lookup yields CDR1 SGHNT and CDR2 YENEEA. The trim removed 5 bases at V and 2 bases at J, leaving 13 bases unmatched.

The V call is TRBV3-1 (or the pseudogene TRBV3-2), the J call TRBJ2-7; 9 bases agree with TRBD1. This CDR3 region has 14 residues. The V gene's germline CDR1 is LGHDT and CDR2 YNNKEL (reference sequence). V was pared by 7 bases and J by 1 base, with 5 bases of the junction left unmatched. The CDR3 DNA sequence: TGTGCCAGCACGAACAGGGGGCAATCCTACGAGCAGTACTTC. Protein product: CASTNRGQSYEQYF.

In this sample, this clone is medium-sized. CDR3 sequence: CASSQEPRDGYTF. The CDR3 DNA sequence: TGCGCCAGCAGCCAAGAACCCAGAGATGGCTACACCTTC. The gene calls are TRBV4-1 and TRBJ1-2, with D unclear. Deletions cut 0 bases from V and 6 bases from J, with 8 bases between. Per germline, CDR1 MGHRA and CDR2 YSYEKL. The CDR3 runs to 13 residues.

The chain uses TRBV5-6 and TRBJ2-6; no reliable D call. The CDR3 is 15 amino acids. Trimming pared 2 bases from V and 2 bases from J, leaving 8 bases between. Germline loops: CDR1 SGHDT, CDR2 YYEEEE. The CDR3 sequence is CASSFLAAGANVLTF. In nucleotides, the CDR3 is TGTGCCAGCAGCTTCTTGGCGGCTGGGGCCAACGTCCTGACTTTC.